Below, 5 T cell receptor beta chains from the same sample are listed, as sequenced in a study of T cell responses to AZD1222 COVID-19 vaccine. TCRdb's table, derived via immunoSEQ multiplex PCR, lists solely in-frame clones and lacks some. This table holds approximately 90,000 clones, around 90% found once. The material was peripheral blood, obtained on day 0 of AZD1222 vaccination. The receptors were gathered from an adult in good health.

This clone appeared once. This chain links TRBV4-1 with TRBJ1-6, with 8 bases that match TRBD1. From germline, CDR1 is MGHRA and CDR2 YSYEKL. V dropped 1 base and J dropped 14; count of bases not matched to a gene: 10. The length of the CDR3 is 15 residues. This chain's CDR3 is CASSQGGQVLGALHF. The CDR3 region has the DNA TGCGCCAGCAGCCAAGGGGGACAGGTCCTGGGGGCCCTCCACTTT.

CDR3 residues: CSAQGWNTEAFF. In DNA, the CDR3 is TGCAGCGCACAGGGCTGGAACACTGAAGCTTTCTTT. The chain joins TRBV29-1 to TRBJ1-1, with a tentative D call TRBD1 (6 bases). Looked up from germline, CDR1 is SQVTM and CDR2 is ANQGSEA. The CDR3 is 12 amino acids. Trimming pared 7 bases from V and 1 base from J, leaving 10 bases between.

This clone was picked up one time. The V and J genes are TRBV2 and TRBJ1-4, with a possible D match to TRBD1 (5 bases). The germline V and J ends were trimmed by 10 bases and 0 bases, with 6 bases remaining between them. Germline CDR1 SNHLY, CDR2 FYNNEI. This CDR3 is built from 12 residues. In DNA, the CDR3 is TGTGCCATAGGGGCAACTAATGAAAAACTGTTTTTT. It encodes CAIGATNEKLFF.

The J gene is TRBJ1-1, the V gene TRBV9; weak D call: TRBD1 (5 bases). The CDR3 contains 13 residues. Trimming shortened V by 0 bases and J by 6 bases, and 9 bases separated the two germline ends. Germline V gene data show CDR1 as SGDLS and CDR2 as YYNGEE. The CDR3 DNA sequence: TGTGCCAGCAGCGTAGAAGCAGGGTCTGAAGCTTTCTTT. Protein: CASSVEAGSEAFF.

The chain is built from TRBV28 and TRBJ2-7; 11 bases are shared with TRBD2. Per germline, CDR1 MDHEN and CDR2 SYDVKM. The CDR3 is made up of 16 amino acids. With 6 bases clipped from V and 0 bases from J, the junction kept 7 bases outside the gene matches. This CDR3 reads CASSESSGGYSYEQYF. In nucleotides, the CDR3 is TGTGCCAGCAGCGAATCTAGCGGGGGGTACTCCTACGAGCAGTACTTC.